This TCR beta chain was sequenced for a study of cytomegalovirus exposure and HLA in healthy donors. On this clone: Its target is not known.

Study results and caveats: Sequencing likely produced, as an artifact, a cluster of highly shared sequence variants.

The CDR3 extends over 15 amino acids. Trimming removed 5 bases from V and 5 bases from J; junction bases left unmatched: 8. Per germline, CDR1 MNHNY and CDR2 SVGAGI (reference sequence). PCR involved 60 Vbeta and 13 Jbeta primers. Under the authors' procedure: Unique TCR beta chains totaled around 86 million in a later count, with about 11 million of them shared. Repertoires were generated with immunoSEQ multiplex PCR, while TCRdb's copy carries only in-frame clones and drops some. Clone size and V and J calls were adopted from that table, with D and trimming inferred from the DNA. Altogether about 170,000 clones are present, roughly 84% being singletons, with the ten largest covering roughly 1.5%.

Sequenced sample: PBMCs. The receptor comes from a male donor in good health and CMV-seronegative. The chain links TRBV6-6 to TRBJ2-5, with TRBD2 matching 10 bases. CDR3 bases: TGTGCCAGCAGTGGCCTAGCGGGGGAGCTGGAGACCCAGTACTTC. Amino acids: CASSGLAGELETQYF.